The source of this TCR beta chain is a study of T cell responses to AZD1222 COVID-19 vaccine. Whole-study findings and limits: Clonal diversity was possibly underestimated; the donors were predominantly white British and more often female. Rises in breadth and depth of Spike-specific TCRs came after two AZD1222 doses. Repertoires were collected only later (after the peak T cell response had occurred).

Deletions cut 3 bases from V and 1 base from J, with 10 bases between. Germline V gene sequence: CDR1 LNHDA, CDR2 SQIVND (reference sequence). This CDR3 region has 15 residues. Produced via immunoSEQ multiplex PCR; TCRdb's table is partial and in-frame only. The data contain about 120,000 clones, 70% to 90% of them singletons. A note on this clone: The antigen is unknown.

V and J are TRBV19 and TRBJ1-5; no firm D call. The specimen comprised peripheral blood, sampled on day 0 of AZD1222 vaccination. The clonotype was recovered from an adult in good health. Here the CDR3 DNA reads TGTGCCAGTAGTATTCTCGCTGAGAGCAATCAGCCCCAGCATTTT. Its protein is CASSILAESNQPQHF.